This is a list of T cell receptor beta chains from one sample in a study of T cell responses to AZD1222 COVID-19 vaccine. The repertoire was sequenced with immunoSEQ multiplex PCR; TCRdb's copy has only in-frame clones and lacks some. The sample consists of 60,000 to 65,000 clones, about 74% of them appearing once. The sequencing used peripheral blood, collected on day 0 of AZD1222 vaccination. The receptors stem from an adult in good health. The CDR3 runs from the conserved cysteine through the conserved F or W. A D gene is named only where the DNA matches it firmly. The size entry is marked missing in some rows and otherwise reads once, few, many or a size class.

NA,TRBJ1-1,NA,TRBV20-1,TGCAGTGCTAGAGGGGGCAGTGAAGCTTTCTTT,CSARGGSEAFF
NA,TRBJ2-5,NA,TRBV7-2,TGTGCCAGCAGCTTCTCGGGGGGCAGGGAGACCCAGTACTTC,CASSFSGGRETQYF
NA,TRBJ1-5,NA,TRBV3-1/TRBV3-2,TGTGCCAGCAGCCAAGGGAGTAGCAATCAGCCCCAGCATTTT,CASSQGSSNQPQHF
once,TRBJ2-5,NA,TRBV14,TGTGCCAGCAGCCAAGCAGGGAGGGAGACCCAGTACTTC,CASSQAGRETQYF
NA,TRBJ1-1,NA,TRBV29-1,TGCAGCGTTGACTCCTTCGGTGAAGCTTTCTTT,CSVDSFGEAFF
NA,TRBJ1-1,NA,TRBV9,TGTGCCAGCAGCGTAGGGTCCTTGAACACTGAAGCTTTCTTT,CASSVGSLNTEAFF
NA,TRBJ2-7,NA,TRBV27,TGTGCCAGCAGCTTGCAGGGTCCCTACGAGCAGTACTTC,CASSLQGPYEQYF
NA,TRBJ2-7,NA,TRBV11-3,TGTGCCAGCAGCTCCCATCGGACACGGGAGCAGTACTTC,CASSSHRTREQYF
NA,TRBJ2-7,NA,TRBV11-2,TGTGCCAGCAGCCCACAGGGTTTCTACGAGCAGTACTTC,CASSPQGFYEQYF
NA,TRBJ2-7,NA,TRBV5-1,TGCGCCAGCAGCTTTACGGTCTCCTACGAGCAGTACTTC,CASSFTVSYEQYF
NA,TRBJ2-1,TRBD2,TRBV6-1,TGTGCCAGCAGGGCCGGGCTAGCGGGCCTCAATGAGCAGTTCTTC,CASRAGLAGLNEQFF
once,TRBJ2-1,TRBD2,TRBV4-3,TGCGCCAGCAGCCAAGATAGGACTAGCGGGAACTACAATGAGCAGTTCTTC,CASSQDRTSGNYNEQFF
few,TRBJ1-2,TRBD1,TRBV12-3/TRBV12-4,TGTGCCAGCAGGACAGGGGCTAACTATGGCTACACCTTC,CASRTGANYGYTF
NA,TRBJ1-2,NA,TRBV28,TGTGCCAGCAGTTTAGGGGCATCGACGGTCTATGGCTACACCTTC,CASSLGASTVYGYTF
NA,TRBJ2-5,TRBD1,TRBV5-1,TGCGCCAGCAGCCCGGAAGGACAGGGGCAGGTGGAGACCCAGTACTTC,CASSPEGQGQVETQYF
NA,TRBJ1-2,NA,TRBV28,TGTGCCAGCAGTTTAGTACAGGGCTATGGCTACACCTTC,CASSLVQGYGYTF
NA,TRBJ1-1,NA,TRBV5-1,TGCGCCAGCAGCTTGGAGGCGATGAACACTGAAGCTTTCTTT,CASSLEAMNTEAFF
NA,TRBJ2-7,NA,TRBV27,TGTGCCAGCAGTTTATTTATGGGGTCCGGCAACTCCTACGAGCAGTACTTC,CASSLFMGSGNSYEQYF
NA,TRBJ1-4,NA,TRBV12-3/TRBV12-4,TGTGCCAGCAGTTTTGGGGGTTGGGAAAAACTGTTTTTT,CASSFGGWEKLFF
NA,TRBJ1-5,NA,TRBV6-4,TGTGCCAGCAGTGAAGGTCCGGGGTCTCAGCCCCAGCATTTT,CASSEGPGSQPQHF
NA,TRBJ2-1,NA,TRBV12-3/TRBV12-4,TGTGCCAGCAGCACGGGACGCCCGAATGAGCAGTTCTTC,CASSTGRPNEQFF
NA,TRBJ1-2,TRBD1,TRBV11-2,TGTGCCAGCAGCTTAGTGGGATCCGGGACAGGGGGCGGAAACTATGGCTACACCTTC,CASSLVGSGTGGGNYGYTF
NA,TRBJ2-7,NA,TRBV2,TGTGCCAGCAGTGAAGACGGCAGCTACTACGAGCAGTACTTC,CASSEDGSYYEQYF
NA,TRBJ2-7,NA,TRBV30,TGTGCCTGGAGTCTACTCGGACCAGAAGAGCAGTACTTC,CAWSLLGPEEQYF
once,TRBJ1-6,NA,TRBV18,TGTGCCAGCTCCGAGAGCTCCTATAATTCACCCCTCCACTTT,CASSESSYNSPLHF
NA,TRBJ1-6,TRBD1,TRBV27,TGTGCCAGCAGTTTAGACAGGGGGAATTCACCCCTCCACTTT,CASSLDRGNSPLHF
NA,TRBJ1-5,NA,TRBV3-1/TRBV3-2,TGTGCCAGCAGCCAAGATGCCGCAGAACCCCAGCATTTT,CASSQDAAEPQHF
few,TRBJ1-5,NA,TRBV21-1,TGTGCCAGCAGCACTATGACAGGGGGTGCCGATAGCAATCAGCCCCAGCATTTT,CASSTMTGGADSNQPQHF
once,TRBJ1-2,NA,TRBV3-1/TRBV3-2,TGTGCCAGCAGCCAAAGTCAGCATGGCTACACCTTC,CASSQSQHGYTF
once,TRBJ1-1,NA,TRBV5-4,TGTGCCAGCAGCCCCTCCAGGAACGAGAGGACTGAAGCTTTCTTT,CASSPSRNERTEAFF
NA,TRBJ2-4,NA,TRBV6-2/TRBV6-3,TGTGCCAGCAGTATCGGGAGTTCCCTAGCCAAAAACATTCAGTACTTC,CASSIGSSLAKNIQYF
NA,TRBJ1-2,NA,TRBV20-1,TGCAGTGCCCTTGATTATGGCTACACCTTC,CSALDYGYTF